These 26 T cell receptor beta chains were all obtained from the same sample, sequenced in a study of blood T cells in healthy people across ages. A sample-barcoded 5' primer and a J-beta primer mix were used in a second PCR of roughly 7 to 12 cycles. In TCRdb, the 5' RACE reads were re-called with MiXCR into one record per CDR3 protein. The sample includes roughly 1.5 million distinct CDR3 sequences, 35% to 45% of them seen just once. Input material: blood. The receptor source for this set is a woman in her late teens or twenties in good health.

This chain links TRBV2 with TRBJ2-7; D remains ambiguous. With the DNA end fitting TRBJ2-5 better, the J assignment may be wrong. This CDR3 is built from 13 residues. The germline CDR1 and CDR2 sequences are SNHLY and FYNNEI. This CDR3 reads CASSGRIFETQYF. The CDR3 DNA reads TGTGCCAGCAGTGGGAGAATCTTCGAGACCCAGTACTTC.

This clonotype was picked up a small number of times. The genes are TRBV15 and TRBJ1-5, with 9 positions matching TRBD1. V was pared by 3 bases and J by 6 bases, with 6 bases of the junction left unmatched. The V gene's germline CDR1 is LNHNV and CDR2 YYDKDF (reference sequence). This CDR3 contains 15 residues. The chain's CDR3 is CATSSQTGGFQPQHF. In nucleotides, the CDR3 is TGTGCCACCAGCAGCCAAACAGGGGGCTTTCAGCCCCAGCATTTT. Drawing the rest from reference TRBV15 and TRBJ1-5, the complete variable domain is DAMVIQNPRYQVTQFGKPVTLSCSQTLNHNVMYWYQQKSSQAPKLLFHYYDKDFNNEADTPDNFQSRRPNTSFCFLDIRSPGLGDTAMYLCATSSQTGGFQPQHFGDGTRLSIL.

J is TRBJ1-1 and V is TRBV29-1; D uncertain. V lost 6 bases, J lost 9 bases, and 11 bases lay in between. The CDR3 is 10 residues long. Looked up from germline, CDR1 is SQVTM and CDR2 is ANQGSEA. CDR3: CSVISGKAFF. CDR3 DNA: TGCAGCGTAATCTCGGGCAAAGCTTTCTTT.

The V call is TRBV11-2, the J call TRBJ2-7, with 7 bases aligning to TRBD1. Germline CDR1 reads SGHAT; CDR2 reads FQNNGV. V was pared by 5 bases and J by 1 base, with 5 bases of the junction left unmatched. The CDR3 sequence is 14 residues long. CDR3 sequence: CASSTADRSYEQYF. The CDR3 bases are TGTGCCAGCAGCACCGCGGACAGGTCCTACGAGCAGTACTTC.

CDR3 sequence reads: CSARGSVGLADNEQFF. CDR3 bases: TGCAGTGCTAGAGGAAGTGTCGGACTAGCGGACAATGAGCAGTTCTTC. The chain is built from TRBV20-1 and TRBJ2-1; TRBD2 matches 10 bases. Germline values: CDR1 DFQATT, CDR2 SNEGSKA (reference sequence). CDR3 length equals 16 residues. The ends lost 1 base at V and 5 bases at J; junction bases unmatched: 8.

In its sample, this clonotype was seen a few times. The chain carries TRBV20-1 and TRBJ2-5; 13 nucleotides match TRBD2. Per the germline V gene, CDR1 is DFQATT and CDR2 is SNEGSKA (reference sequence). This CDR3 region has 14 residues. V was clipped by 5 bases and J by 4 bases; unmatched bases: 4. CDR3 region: CSAARTSGGETQYF. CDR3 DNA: TGCAGTGCTGCTCGGACTAGCGGGGGAGAGACCCAGTACTTC.

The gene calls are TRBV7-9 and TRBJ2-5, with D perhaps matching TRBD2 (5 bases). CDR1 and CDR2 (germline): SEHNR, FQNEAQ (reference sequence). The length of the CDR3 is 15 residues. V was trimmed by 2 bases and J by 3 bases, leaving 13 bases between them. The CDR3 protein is CASSLTGLREETQYF. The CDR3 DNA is TGTGCCAGCAGCTTAACCGGCTTGCGGGAAGAGACCCAGTACTTC. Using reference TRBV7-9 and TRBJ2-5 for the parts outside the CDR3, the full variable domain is DTGVSQNPRHKITKRGQNVTFRCDPISEHNRLYWYRQTLGQGPEFLTYFQNEAQLEKSRLLSDRFSAERPKGSFSTLEIQRTEQGDSAMYLCASSLTGLREETQYFGPGTRLLVL.

The CDR3 loop is CSVGLAGTKYEQYF. The CDR3 region has the DNA TGCAGCGTTGGACTAGCGGGAACGAAATACGAGCAGTACTTC. V is TRBV29-1 and J is TRBJ2-7, with 11 nucleotides matching TRBD2. The CDR3 loop spans 14 amino acids. Germline loops: CDR1 SQVTM, CDR2 ANQGSEA. Unmatched junction bases numbered 6, after V lost 4 bases and J lost 4 bases.

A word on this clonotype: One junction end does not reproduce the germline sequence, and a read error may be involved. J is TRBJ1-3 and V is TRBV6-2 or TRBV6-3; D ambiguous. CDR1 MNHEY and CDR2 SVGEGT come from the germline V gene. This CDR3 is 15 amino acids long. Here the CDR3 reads CARSYSPGSGNTIYF. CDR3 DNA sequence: TGTGCCAGGAGTTACTCCCCGGGCTCTGGAAACACCATATATTTT.

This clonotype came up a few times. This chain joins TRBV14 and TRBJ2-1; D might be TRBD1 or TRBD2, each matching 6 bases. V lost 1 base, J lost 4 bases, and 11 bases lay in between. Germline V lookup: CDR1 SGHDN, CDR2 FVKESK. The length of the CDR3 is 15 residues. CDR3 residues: CASSQVGGLYNEQFF. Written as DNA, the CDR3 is TGTGCCAGCAGCCAAGTGGGGGGCCTTTACAATGAGCAGTTCTTC.

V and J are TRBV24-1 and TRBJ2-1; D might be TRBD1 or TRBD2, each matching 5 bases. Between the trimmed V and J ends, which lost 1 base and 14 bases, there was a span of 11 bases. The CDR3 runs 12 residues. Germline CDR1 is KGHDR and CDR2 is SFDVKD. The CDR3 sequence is CATSDFWGYKFF. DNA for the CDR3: TGTGCCACCAGTGATTTCTGGGGGTATAAGTTCTTC.

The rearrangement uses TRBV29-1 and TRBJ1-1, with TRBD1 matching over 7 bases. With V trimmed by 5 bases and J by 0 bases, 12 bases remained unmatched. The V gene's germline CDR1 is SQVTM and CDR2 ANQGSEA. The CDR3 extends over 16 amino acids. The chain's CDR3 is CSVIFRDSIVNTEAFF. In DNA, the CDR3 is TGCAGCGTTATTTTCCGGGACAGCATCGTGAACACTGAAGCTTTCTTT.

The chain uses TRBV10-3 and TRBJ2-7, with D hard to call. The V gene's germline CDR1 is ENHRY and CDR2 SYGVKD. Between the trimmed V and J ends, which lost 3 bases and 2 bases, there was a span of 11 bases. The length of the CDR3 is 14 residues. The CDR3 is CAISDFSPAYEQYF. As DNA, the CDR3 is TGTGCCATCAGTGATTTCAGCCCCGCCTACGAGCAGTACTTC.

CDR3 bases: TGCGCCAGCAGCCATCCTCGGACAGGGGGAGGTGGCTACACCTTC. This encodes CASSHPRTGGGGYTF. The rearrangement joins TRBV4-3 to TRBJ1-2, with 10 bases fitting TRBD1. Germline V lookup: CDR1 LGHNA, CDR2 YSLEER. V gave up 3 bases and J gave up 7 bases; unmatched junction bases: 8. The CDR3 is 15 amino acids.

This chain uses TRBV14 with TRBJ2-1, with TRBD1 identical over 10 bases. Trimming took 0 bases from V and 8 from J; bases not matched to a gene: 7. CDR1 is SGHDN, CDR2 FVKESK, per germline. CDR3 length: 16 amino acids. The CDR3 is CASSQDKGQGKYEQFF. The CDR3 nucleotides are TGTGCCAGCAGCCAAGATAAGGGACAGGGGAAATATGAGCAGTTCTTC. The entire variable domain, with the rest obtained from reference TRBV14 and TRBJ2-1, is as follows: EAGVTQFPSHSVIEKGQTVTLRCDPISGHDNLYWYRRVMGKEIKFLLHFVKESKQDESGMPNNRFLAERTGGTYSTLKVQPAELEDSGVYFCASSQDKGQGKYEQFFGPGTRLTVL.

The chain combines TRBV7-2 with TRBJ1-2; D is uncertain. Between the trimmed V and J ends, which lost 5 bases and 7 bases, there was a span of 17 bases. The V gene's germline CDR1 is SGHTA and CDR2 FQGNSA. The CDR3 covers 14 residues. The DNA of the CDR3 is TGTGCCAGCAGCGGGGTGAATTCTGTTACTGGCTACACCTTC. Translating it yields CASSGVNSVTGYTF.

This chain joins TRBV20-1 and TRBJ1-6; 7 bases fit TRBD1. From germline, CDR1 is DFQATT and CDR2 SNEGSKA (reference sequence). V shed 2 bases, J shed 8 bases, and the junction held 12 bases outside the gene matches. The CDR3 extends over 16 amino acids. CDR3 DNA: TGCAGTGCTAGACCTATGACAGGGAAAATCGATTCACCCCTCCACTTT. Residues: CSARPMTGKIDSPLHF.

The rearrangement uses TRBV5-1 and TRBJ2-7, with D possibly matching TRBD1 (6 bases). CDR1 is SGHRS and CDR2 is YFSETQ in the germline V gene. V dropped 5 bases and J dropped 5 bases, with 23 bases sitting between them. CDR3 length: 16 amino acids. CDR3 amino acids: CASRNGELRGDHEQYF. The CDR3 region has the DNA TGCGCCAGCAGGAATGGAGAACTCAGGGGTGACCACGAGCAGTACTTC. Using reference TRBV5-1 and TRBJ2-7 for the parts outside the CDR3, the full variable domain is KAGVTQTPRYLIKTRGQQVTLSCSPISGHRSVSWYQQTPGQGLQFLFEYFSETQRNKGNFPGRFSGRQFSNSRSEMNVSTLELGDSALYLCASRNGELRGDHEQYFGPGTRLTVT.

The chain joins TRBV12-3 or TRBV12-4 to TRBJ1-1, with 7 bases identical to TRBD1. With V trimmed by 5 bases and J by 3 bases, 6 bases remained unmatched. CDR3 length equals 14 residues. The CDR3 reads CASSDRALDTEAFF. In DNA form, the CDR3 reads TGTGCCAGCAGTGACAGGGCTTTGGACACTGAAGCTTTCTTT.

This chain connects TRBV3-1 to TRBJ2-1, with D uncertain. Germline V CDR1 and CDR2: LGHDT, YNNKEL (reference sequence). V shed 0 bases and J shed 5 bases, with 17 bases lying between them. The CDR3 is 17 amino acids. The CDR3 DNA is TGTGCCAGCAGCCAAGATTTAGGGTTAAGGGCCGACAATGAGCAGTTCTTC. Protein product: CASSQDLGLRADNEQFF.

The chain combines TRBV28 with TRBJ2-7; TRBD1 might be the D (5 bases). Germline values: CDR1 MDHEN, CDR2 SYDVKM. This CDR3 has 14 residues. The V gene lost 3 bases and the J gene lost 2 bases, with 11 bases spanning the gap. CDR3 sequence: CASSFQGITYEQYF. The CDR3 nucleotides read TGTGCCAGCAGTTTTCAGGGAATAACCTACGAGCAGTACTTC.

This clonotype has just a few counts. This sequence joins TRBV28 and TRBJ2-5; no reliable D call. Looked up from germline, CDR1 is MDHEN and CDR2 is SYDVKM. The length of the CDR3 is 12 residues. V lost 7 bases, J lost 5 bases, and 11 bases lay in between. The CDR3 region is CASTPNLETQYF. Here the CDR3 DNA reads TGTGCCAGCACCCCGAACTTGGAGACCCAGTACTTC.

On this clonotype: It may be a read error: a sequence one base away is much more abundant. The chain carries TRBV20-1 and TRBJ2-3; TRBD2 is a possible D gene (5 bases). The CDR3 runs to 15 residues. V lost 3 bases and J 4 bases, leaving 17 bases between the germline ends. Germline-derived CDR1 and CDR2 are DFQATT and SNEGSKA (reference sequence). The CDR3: CSASIRGPVADTQYF. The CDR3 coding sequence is TGCAGTGCTAGTATTAGAGGGCCGGTTGCAGATACGCAGTATTTT.

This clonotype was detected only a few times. This CDR3 is CASSIWGNNEQFF. The DNA for the CDR3 is TGTGCCAGCAGTATTTGGGGGAACAATGAGCAGTTCTTC. V usage is TRBV7-2 and J usage is TRBJ2-1, with D perhaps TRBD1 or TRBD2 (5 bases each). V gave up 6 bases and J gave up 5 bases, with 11 bases separating them. The germline gives CDR1 SGHTA, CDR2 FQGNSA. CDR3 length: 13 amino acids.

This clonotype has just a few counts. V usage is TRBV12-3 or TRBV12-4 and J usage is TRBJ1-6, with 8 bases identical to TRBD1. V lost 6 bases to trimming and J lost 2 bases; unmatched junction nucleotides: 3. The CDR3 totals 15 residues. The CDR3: CASRVQGAYNSPLHF. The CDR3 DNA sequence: TGTGCCAGCAGGGTACAGGGGGCCTATAATTCACCCCTCCACTTT.

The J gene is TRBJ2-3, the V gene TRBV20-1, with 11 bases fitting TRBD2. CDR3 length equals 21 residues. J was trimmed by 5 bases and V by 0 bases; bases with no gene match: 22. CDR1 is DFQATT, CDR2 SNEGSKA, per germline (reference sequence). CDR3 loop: CSARDRHPGTSGWYSGDTQYF. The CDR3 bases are TGCAGTGCTAGAGATCGCCACCCCGGGACTAGCGGATGGTACAGTGGAGATACGCAGTATTTT.